Following are 7 T cell receptor beta chains from one sample sequenced in a study of blood T cell repertoires in COVID-19. Clones were read by immunoSEQ multiplex PCR, and TCRdb kept only the in-frame ones, dropping some. The sample includes about 210,000 clones, 86% of them seen just once. Sequencing was carried out using PBMCs or T cells enriched from blood (not recorded which). The source of these receptors is a man aged 40-55 years with acute COVID-19.

This clone was seen a few times. The chain carries TRBV28 and TRBJ1-4; a possible D gene is TRBD1 (5 bases). Trimming took off 11 bases at V and 7 bases at J, with 14 bases between the two ends. This CDR3 region has 12 residues. Germline CDR1 and CDR2: MDHEN and SYDVKM. CDR3 in amino acids: CAAGDEVEKLFF. CDR3 coding DNA: TGTGCCGCGGGGGACGAGGTTGAAAAACTGTTTTTT.

The gene calls are TRBV27 and TRBJ2-7; D may be TRBD2 (6 bases). Germline CDR1 and CDR2: MNHEY and SMNVEV (reference sequence). V lost 5 bases, J lost 2 bases, and 10 bases lay in between. The CDR3 runs to 13 residues. Here the CDR3 DNA reads TGTGCCAGCAGTCCGCGGAGGGCCTACGAGCAGTACTTC. This gives the protein CASSPRRAYEQYF.

The chain is built from TRBV9 and TRBJ1-2; possible D gene TRBD1, 6 bases. Germline V CDR1 and CDR2: SGDLS, YYNGEE. Trimming left V 2 bases short and J 7 bases short, with 18 bases between. The CDR3 covers 15 residues. CDR3 amino acids: CASSVTGTGLIGYTF. For the CDR3, the DNA is TGTGCCAGCAGCGTTACAGGGACGGGGCTCATTGGCTACACCTTC.

The V and J genes are TRBV28 and TRBJ1-5, with TRBD1 matching over 7 bases. This CDR3 contains 14 residues. J was trimmed by 3 bases and V by 6 bases; bases with no gene match: 5. Germline CDR1 reads MDHEN; CDR2 reads SYDVKM. The CDR3: CASRRDSLNQPQHF. The CDR3 coding sequence is TGTGCCAGCAGACGGGACAGCCTCAATCAGCCCCAGCATTTT.

This clone appeared once. V usage is TRBV19 and J usage is TRBJ2-3; TRBD1 aligns across 8 bases. Per germline, CDR1 LNHDA and CDR2 SQIVND (reference sequence). The V and J ends lost 1 base and 1 base, in that order; junction bases with no gene match: 1. This CDR3 region has 15 residues. CDR3 DNA sequence: TGTGCCAGTAGTATAGTGACAGGGGGCACAGATACGCAGTATTTT. Protein product: CASSIVTGGTDTQYF.

The chain couples TRBV11-2 to TRBJ1-2; TRBD1 aligns across 9 bases. The germline CDR1 and CDR2 sequences are SGHAT and FQNNGV. The V gene end was trimmed by 8 bases and the J gene end by 7 bases; junction bases not matched to a gene: 5. The CDR3 loop spans 12 amino acids. The CDR3 bases are TGTGCCAGCGGACAGGGGTTTGTTGGCTACACCTTC. Translation: CASGQGFVGYTF.

The CDR3 region has the DNA TGTGCCAGCAGTGCAGGGGCTAACTATGGCTACACCTTC. Encoded protein: CASSAGANYGYTF. V gene TRBV28 combines with J gene TRBJ1-2; D might be TRBD1 (6 bases). The CDR3 consists of 13 residues. Germline CDR1 reads MDHEN; CDR2 reads SYDVKM. With 5 bases removed from V and 0 bases from J, the gap between germline ends came to 7 bases.